The 13 T cell receptor beta chains below all came from one sample that was sequenced in a study of tumor-infiltrating lymphocytes in oesophageal squamous cell carcinoma. TCRdb reprocessed the PCR reads via MiXCR and lists one record per CDR3 protein. This sample yields approximately 15,000 distinct CDR3 sequences, of which about half are seen a single time; around a fifth belongs to the top ten. Sequencing was performed on esophageal tumor tissue. The receptors shown here come from a male donor with esophageal squamous cell carcinoma.

With respect to this clonotype: The junction departs from the called germline gene at one end, perhaps through a read error. This chain connects TRBV4-1 to TRBJ2-3; D gene uncertain. The CDR3 contains 17 residues. Germline lookup yields CDR1 MGHRA and CDR2 YSYEKL. This CDR3 reads CASSQVNGAISTDTQYF. The CDR3 nucleotides read TGTGCCAGCAGCCAGGTAAATGGCGCCATAAGCACAGATACGCAGTATTTT.

The table lists this clonotype with a few counts. The J gene is TRBJ2-7, the V gene TRBV7-2, with TRBD2 matching 8 bases. Gene TRBJ2-1 matches the end of the DNA better, so the J call may be wrong. CDR3 length: 16 amino acids. CDR1 is SGHTA, CDR2 FQGNSA, per germline. CDR3 coding DNA: TGTGCCAGCAGCTTAGACGGGACTAGGAGGGCTGTTGAGCAGTTCTTC. Translation: CASSLDGTRRAVEQFF.

As regards this clonotype: The final CDR3 position lacks the conserved phenylalanine or tryptophan, pointing to a likely read error. The DNA is left out, because the CDR3 cannot be placed on it with certainty; the CDR3 is given as TCRdb lists it. J is TRBJ1-6 and V is TRBV7-2. Including both end residues, the CDR3 is 8 amino acids long. Germline CDR1 reads SGHTA; CDR2 reads FQGNSA. This chain's CDR3 is CASSPHSG.

A few counts support this clonotype. J is TRBJ2-5 and V is TRBV12-3 or TRBV12-4; 8 bases are a match to TRBD1. Near its end, the DNA agrees better with TRBJ1-2, so the J call may be wrong. CDR3 size: 13 residues. CDR3 sequence: CASSWTGSYGYTF. The DNA of the CDR3 is TGTGCCAGCAGTTGGACAGGGTCCTATGGCTACACCTTC.

This chain connects TRBV7-3 to TRBJ2-5, with 9 bases lining up with TRBD2. Near its end, the DNA agrees better with TRBJ2-1, so the J call may be wrong. CDR1 is SGHTA and CDR2 is FQGTGA in the germline V gene. The CDR3 runs to 14 residues. The CDR3 reads CASSLSGGGAEQFF. Written as DNA, the CDR3 is TGTGCCAGCAGCTTAAGCGGGGGGGGGGCTGAGCAGTTCTTC.

A few counts support this clonotype. The chain recombines TRBV12-3 or TRBV12-4 with TRBJ2-1; 10 positions match TRBD1. This CDR3 has 18 amino acids. With V trimmed by 5 bases and J by 0 bases, 10 bases remained unmatched. CDR3 loop: CASSNDRGLLSSYNEQFF. CDR3 sequence (DNA): TGTGCCAGCAGTAACGACAGGGGGCTTTTAAGCTCCTACAATGAGCAGTTCTTC.

The chain joins TRBV7-3 to TRBJ2-1; D is undetermined. Germline V gene data show CDR1 as SGHTA and CDR2 as FQGTGA. The CDR3 is 14 amino acids. The ends were cut back, 6 bases at V and 4 bases at J, with 13 bases in the middle. CDR3 nucleotides: TGTGCCAGCAGTCCAGAGACCAGTTACAATGAGCAGTTCTTC. Its translation: CASSPETSYNEQFF.

This sequence joins TRBV27 and TRBJ2-5, with TRBD2 matching 8 bases. TRBJ2-1 explains the end of the DNA better; the J call may be wrong. Germline loops: CDR1 MNHEY, CDR2 SMNVEV (reference sequence). This CDR3 contains 14 residues. CDR3 protein: CASSKTSDANEQFF. In nucleotides, the CDR3 is TGTGCCAGCAGTAAGACTAGCGACGCTAATGAGCAGTTCTTC.

This clonotype was observed a handful of times. The chain uses TRBV11-2 and TRBJ2-5; 7 nucleotides match TRBD2. Judging by the DNA end, TRBJ2-1 fits better; the J call may be wrong. This CDR3 is 13 amino acids long. Germline lookup yields CDR1 SGHAT and CDR2 FQNNGV. CDR3 protein: CASSSGWGNEQFF. The CDR3 DNA is TGTGCCAGCAGTAGCGGGTGGGGCAATGAGCAGTTCTTC.

This rearrangement joins TRBV7-2 to TRBJ2-5, with a tentative D call TRBD1 (6 bases). CDR1 and CDR2 from the germline V gene are SGHTA and FQGNSA. V lost 3 bases, J lost 2 bases, and 13 bases lay in between. CDR3 length: 15 amino acids. The CDR3 region is CASSFNGQLQETQYF. In nucleotides, the CDR3 is TGTGCCAGCAGCTTTAACGGACAGCTTCAAGAGACCCAGTACTTC. Combining the CDR3 with reference TRBV7-2 and TRBJ2-5 gives the whole variable domain GAGVSQSPSNKVTEKGKDVELRCDPISGHTALYWYRQSLGQGLEFLIYFQGNSAPDKSGLPSDRFSAERTGGSVSTLTIQRTQQEDSAVYLCASSFNGQLQETQYFGPGTRLLVL.

The chain carries TRBV7-2 and TRBJ2-6; maybe TRBD1 (6 bases). The CDR3 sequence is 18 residues long. The V end lost 3 bases, the J end lost 1 base, and 16 bases lay between the germline ends. CDR1 SGHTA and CDR2 FQGNSA come from the germline V gene. This CDR3 is CASSFLPRTASGANVLTF. CDR3 sequence (DNA): TGTGCCAGCAGCTTTCTACCTCGGACAGCTTCTGGGGCCAACGTCCTGACTTTC.

In regard to this clonotype: The DNA is omitted, as the CDR3 cannot be located on it reliably, and the CDR3 follows TCRdb's listing. The genes are TRBV6-6 and TRBJ2-6; TRBD1 was called by the table and not checked on the DNA. The CDR3 is made up of 16 amino acids, end residues included. CDR1 is MNHNY, CDR2 SVGAGI, per germline (reference sequence). The CDR3 region is CASSFARGGYGYTFGF.

This clonotype was seen only a few times. This rearrangement joins TRBV7-2 to TRBJ2-5; TRBD2 matches 8 bases. The closer fit of TRBJ2-1 to the DNA end suggests the J call may be wrong. This CDR3 region has 16 residues. The germline gives CDR1 SGHTA, CDR2 FQGNSA. The CDR3 bases are TGTGCCAGCAGCTTAGCGGGTCCGGGACTAGGAGGTGAGCAGTTCTTC. This gives the protein CASSLAGPGLGGEQFF.